This TCR beta chain appears in the sequencing data of a study of long-term antiretroviral therapy in people with HIV. Notes on the study in general: Diversity went up after ART and still fell short of transplant donor controls.

On this clone itself: Its antigen is undetermined.

The CDR3 length is 14 residues. CDR1 is SNHLY and CDR2 is FYNNEI in the germline V gene. V shed 5 bases and J 14 bases; nucleotides not matched to a gene: 6. Survey-level resolution applied to immunoSEQ assay v3.0. Clones were read by immunoSEQ multiplex PCR, and TCRdb kept only the in-frame ones, dropping some. This table has more than 25,000 clones, 70% to 90% appearing once. The source is a woman aged 18-29 years with HIV. The gene calls are TRBV2 and TRBJ2-1; 16 positions match TRBD2. The specimen was unsorted PBMCs, collected 1.8 years after starting antiretroviral therapy. CDR3 amino acids: CASSQGLAGGPEFF. CDR3 bases: TGTGCCAGCAGTCAGGGACTAGCGGGAGGGCCGGAGTTCTTC.